Presented here are 25 T cell receptor beta chains from one specimen sequenced in a study of cytomegalovirus exposure and HLA in healthy donors. The PCR employed 60 Vbeta primers together with 13 Jbeta primers. Profiling relied on immunoSEQ multiplex PCR, and the TCRdb table lists in-frame clones only, not all of them. Of 100,000 to 150,000 clones detected, around four fifths appear once; the ten largest clones hold approximately 1.1%. Sequenced input: PBMCs. These receptor sequences come from a boy younger than 18 in good health and CMV-seronegative.

The chain employs TRBV13 and TRBJ1-2; 8 bases agree with TRBD1. Losses at the gene ends were 5 bases for V and 4 bases for J; bases not matched to a gene: 6. Germline loops: CDR1 PRHDT, CDR2 FYEKMQ (reference sequence). The CDR3 is made up of 14 amino acids. CDR3 coding DNA: TGTGCCAGCAGCATTCAGGGGGCAGGCTATGGCTACACCTTC. Amino acids: CASSIQGAGYGYTF.

This rearrangement joins TRBV6-5 to TRBJ1-4; a possible D gene is TRBD1 (5 bases). This CDR3 has 13 residues. Germline CDR1 is MNHEY and CDR2 is SVGAGI. V dropped 8 bases and J dropped 2 bases, with 9 bases sitting between them. CDR3 DNA sequence: TGTGCCAGCGCGGGGCACACTAATGAAAAACTGTTTTTT. Protein sequence: CASAGHTNEKLFF.

This clone was seen once. The chain recombines TRBV4-1 with TRBJ2-7, with TRBD2 matching over 7 bases. CDR1 and CDR2 (germline): MGHRA, YSYEKL. This CDR3 spans 16 amino acids. V was clipped by 1 base and J by 2 bases; unmatched bases: 8. Written as DNA, the CDR3 is TGCGCCAGCAGCCAAGGGAGCGGGATAGGGGCCTACGAGCAGTACTTC. As protein: CASSQGSGIGAYEQYF.

The chain is built from TRBV5-6 and TRBJ2-2; weak D call: TRBD1 (6 bases). Germline V gene sequence: CDR1 SGHDT, CDR2 YYEEEE. V dropped 4 bases and J dropped 8 bases, with 9 bases sitting between them. The CDR3 runs 12 residues. The CDR3 nucleotides are TGTGCCAGCAGCACCGGGACAGGGGAGCTGTTTTTT. As protein: CASSTGTGELFF.

The rearrangement joins TRBV9 to TRBJ1-2; D remains ambiguous. V lost 0 bases and J 2 bases, leaving 5 bases between the germline ends. From germline, CDR1 is SGDLS and CDR2 YYNGEE. The CDR3 spans 13 residues. DNA of the CDR3: TGTGCCAGCAGCGTAGGAGGGAACTATGGCTACACCTTC. Protein sequence: CASSVGGNYGYTF.

The chain has TRBV4-1 and TRBJ1-2; 7 bases fit TRBD1. V gave up 1 base and J gave up 5 bases; unmatched junction bases: 16. This CDR3 region has 18 residues. CDR1 and CDR2 (germline): MGHRA, YSYEKL. The CDR3 DNA reads as TGCGCCAGCAGCCAAGGGCGGATAAAAAGAGACAGGGAATATGGCTACACCTTC. The encoded protein is CASSQGRIKRDREYGYTF.

In its sample, this clone was seen once. The rearrangement uses TRBV29-1 and TRBJ2-7; D possibly corresponds to TRBD2 (6 bases). V gave up 6 bases and J gave up 0 bases, with 18 bases separating them. The CDR3 totals 15 residues. Germline V gene data show CDR1 as SQVTM and CDR2 as ANQGSEA. The CDR3 spells CSVMDGGSSSYEQYF. DNA of the CDR3: TGCAGCGTAATGGATGGGGGGAGTAGCTCCTACGAGCAGTACTTC.

This chain connects TRBV6-5 to TRBJ2-4; possibly TRBD1 for D (5 bases). With 6 bases removed from V and 3 bases from J, the gap between germline ends came to 9 bases. CDR1 MNHEY and CDR2 SVGAGI come from the germline V gene. CDR3 size: 13 residues. CDR3 nucleotide sequence: TGTGCCAGCAGCCCCAGGGTCAAAAACATTCAGTACTTC. Its translation: CASSPRVKNIQYF.

This chain joins TRBV15 and TRBJ1-3, with D unclear. Deletions cut 0 bases from V and 1 base from J, with 7 bases between. In germline, CDR1 is LNHNV, CDR2 YYDKDF (reference sequence). This CDR3 contains 15 residues. CDR3 region: CATSRDTGSGNTIYF. The CDR3, as DNA: TGTGCCACCAGCAGAGATACCGGGTCTGGAAACACCATATATTTT.

V is TRBV7-9 and J is TRBJ2-7; 9 nucleotides match TRBD1. V shed 4 bases and J 2 bases; nucleotides not matched to a gene: 12. The CDR3 sequence is 17 residues long. Germline CDR1 and CDR2: SEHNR and FQNEAQ (reference sequence). Here the CDR3 DNA reads TGTGCCAGCAGCTCACTAGGACAGGGGCCACAACCCTACGAGCAGTACTTC. It translates to CASSSLGQGPQPYEQYF.

The rearrangement uses TRBV25-1 and TRBJ1-2; possibly TRBD1 for D (6 bases). The CDR3 has 13 residues. Looked up from germline, CDR1 is MGHDK and CDR2 is SYGVNS. With 4 bases removed from V and 4 bases from J, the gap between germline ends came to 10 bases. CDR3 sequence: CASSVDRSYGYTF. The CDR3 DNA sequence: TGTGCCAGCAGTGTCGACAGGTCCTATGGCTACACCTTC.

This rearrangement joins TRBV10-1 to TRBJ2-7; D might be TRBD2 (6 bases). This CDR3 region has 15 residues. CDR1 is WNHNN and CDR2 is SYGVQD in the germline V gene (reference sequence). The V gene lost 7 bases and the J gene lost 1 base, with 17 bases spanning the gap. DNA for the CDR3: TGCGCCAGCACCGATCCGGGGGTCCCATCCTACGAGCAGTACTTC. Its protein product is CASTDPGVPSYEQYF.

The chain carries TRBV27 and TRBJ1-3; D is possibly TRBD1 (6 bases). The CDR3 consists of 14 residues. Germline-derived CDR1 and CDR2 are MNHEY and SMNVEV (reference sequence). Trimming took off 5 bases at V and 8 bases at J, with 16 bases between the two ends. The CDR3 DNA reads TGTGCCAGCAGTCCGCTTGAGGGGGTGGACACCATATATTTT. This sequence encodes CASSPLEGVDTIYF.

The genes are TRBV5-6 and TRBJ2-7, with a tentative D call TRBD1 (5 bases). Germline V gene lookup returns CDR1 SGHDT and CDR2 YYEEEE. The ends were cut back, 0 bases at V and 7 bases at J, with 14 bases in the middle. The CDR3 is 14 amino acids. The CDR3 DNA is TGTGCCAGCAGCTTGGGGGGCGACTTTTGGGAGCAGTACTTC. This translates into CASSLGGDFWEQYF.

The rearrangement links TRBV7-8 to TRBJ2-2; 10 bases align to TRBD2. CDR3 size: 15 residues. Germline values: CDR1 SGHVS, CDR2 FQNEAQ. Trimming took 4 bases from V and 5 from J; bases not matched to a gene: 4. DNA for the CDR3: TGTGCCAGCAGCTCCAGCGGGAGGGAAACCGGGGAGCTGTTTTTT. It translates to CASSSSGRETGELFF. Variable domain in full (rest from reference TRBV7-8 and TRBJ2-2): GAGVSQSPRYKVAKRGQDVALRCDPISGHVSLFWYQQALGQGPEFLTYFQNEAQLDKSGLPSDRFFAERPEGSVSTLKIQRTQQEDSAVYLCASSSSGRETGELFFGEGSRLTVL.

The chain combines TRBV19 with TRBJ2-3, with 7 bases fitting TRBD2. The CDR3 loop spans 20 amino acids. Trimming took 3 bases from V and 0 from J; bases not matched to a gene: 18. From germline, CDR1 is LNHDA and CDR2 SQIVND (reference sequence). The CDR3 loop reads CASSMVASGSRYASTDTQYF. The CDR3, as DNA: TGTGCCAGTAGTATGGTGGCTAGCGGAAGTCGGTACGCTAGCACAGATACGCAGTATTTT.

The chain has TRBV5-4 and TRBJ2-1; 7 nucleotides match TRBD2. V was clipped by 4 bases and J by 7 bases; unmatched bases: 14. Germline assignment: CDR1 SGHNT and CDR2 YYREEE (reference sequence). The CDR3 contains 16 residues. The CDR3 region has the DNA TGTGCCAGCAGCAAGCCAGGGACGGGAGGATGGAATGAGCAGTTCTTC. Translated: CASSKPGTGGWNEQFF.

The V gene is TRBV5-1, the J gene TRBJ2-7; the D gene is possibly TRBD2 (5 bases). Germline assignment: CDR1 SGHRS and CDR2 YFSETQ. The CDR3 covers 13 residues. V was trimmed by 0 bases and J by 5 bases, leaving 9 bases between them. This CDR3 is CASSLVGSDEQYF. CDR3 nucleotides: TGCGCCAGCAGCTTGGTAGGGAGCGACGAGCAGTACTTC.

This clone was seen only once. The V call is TRBV25-1, the J call TRBJ2-3, with TRBD2 identical over 9 bases. The V gene end was trimmed by 0 bases and the J gene end by 3 bases; junction bases not matched to a gene: 7. Germline V gene sequence: CDR1 MGHDK, CDR2 SYGVNS. This CDR3 is 17 amino acids long. Written as DNA, the CDR3 is TGTGCCAGCAGTGAATACCGTAGCGGGAGTTCGACAGATACGCAGTATTTT. This gives the protein CASSEYRSGSSTDTQYF. The whole variable domain, remainder taken from reference TRBV25-1 and TRBJ2-3, is EADIYQTPRYLVIGTGKKITLECSQTMGHDKMYWYQQDPGMELHLIHYSYGVNSTEKGDLSSESTVSRIRTEHFPLTLESARPSHTSQYLCASSEYRSGSSTDTQYFGPGTRLTVL.

This clone was observed once. V gene TRBV28 combines with J gene TRBJ1-1; no definite D call. V shed 6 bases and J shed 1 base, with 9 bases lying between them. The CDR3 spans 13 residues. Germline CDR1 MDHEN, CDR2 SYDVKM. CDR3 in DNA: TGTGCCAGCAGCTCTATTAGGAACACTGAAGCTTTCTTT. Amino acid sequence: CASSSIRNTEAFF.

The chain couples TRBV6-5 to TRBJ2-7, with D tentatively TRBD2 (6 bases). Germline CDR1 and CDR2: MNHEY and SVGAGI. V shed 2 bases and J shed 6 bases, with 11 bases lying between them. CDR3 length: 13 residues. The CDR3 spells CASSYTGTSEQYF. The CDR3 region has the DNA TGTGCCAGCAGTTACACGGGGACTTCCGAGCAGTACTTC.

The chain couples TRBV7-8 to TRBJ2-7; no clear D gene. CDR1 is SGHVS and CDR2 is FQNEAQ in the germline V gene. Trimming removed 5 bases from V and 7 bases from J, with 18 bases in between. This CDR3 comprises 14 residues. CDR3 amino acids: CASSPSLAWREQYF. DNA of the CDR3: TGTGCCAGCAGCCCATCATTAGCTTGGCGGGAGCAGTACTTC.

V gene TRBV29-1 combines with J gene TRBJ2-3; D may be TRBD2 (6 bases). The germline V gene has CDR1 SQVTM and CDR2 ANQGSEA. The CDR3 covers 14 residues. V dropped 5 bases and J dropped 1 base, with 13 bases sitting between them. CDR3 bases: TGCAGCGTTCAACAGTCTAGCGGCACAGATACGCAGTATTTT. It yields the protein CSVQQSSGTDTQYF.

The chain is built from TRBV5-1 and TRBJ2-5; 7 bases map to TRBD2. CDR3 size: 14 residues. The junction had 8 bases not matched to a gene; V was cut back by 4 bases and J by 5 bases. The V gene's germline CDR1 is SGHRS and CDR2 YFSETQ. The CDR3 DNA reads TGCGCCAGCAGCACCCAGGGAGGGACGGAGACCCAGTACTTC. Translation: CASSTQGGTETQYF.

The chain joins TRBV7-9 to TRBJ2-5, with D tentatively TRBD2 (6 bases). The germline V gene has CDR1 SEHNR and CDR2 FQNEAQ (reference sequence). CDR3 length: 14 residues. The germline V and J ends were trimmed by 5 bases and 5 bases, with 15 bases remaining between them. The CDR3 is CASSKTGVDETQYF. CDR3 bases: TGTGCCAGCAGCAAGACGGGAGTGGATGAGACCCAGTACTTC. The variable domain in full, with the rest retrieved from reference TRBV7-9 and TRBJ2-5, is DTGVSQNPRHKITKRGQNVTFRCDPISEHNRLYWYRQTLGQGPEFLTYFQNEAQLEKSRLLSDRFSAERPKGSFSTLEIQRTEQGDSAMYLCASSKTGVDETQYFGPGTRLLVL.